Described below is a single T cell receptor (beta chain) sequence and its context. Its target is unknown. These data belong to a study of beta chain features in type 1 diabetes. Notes on the study in general: Type 1 diabetes patients had fewer VDJ junction insertions and more deletions. It was possible that PCR favored shorter templates, equally so in patients and controls.

Sequenced material consisted of expressed TCRB transcripts (all of the isolated RNA was reverse transcribed). Produced via immunoSEQ multiplex PCR; TCRdb's table is partial and in-frame only. This table holds a few hundred thousand clones, about 12% found once. CDR3 size: 15 residues. Trimming removed 4 bases from V and 0 bases from J, with 12 bases in between. CDR1 is SSHAT, CDR2 FNYEAQ, per germline (reference sequence). The receptor was isolated from a man younger than 30 in good health. Sequenced: naive CD4+ T cells from blood. The chain carries TRBV7-7 and TRBJ2-5; D not resolved. The CDR3, as DNA: TGTGCCAGCAGCTATCCATACGACAACCAAGAGACCCAGTACTTC. Its protein product is CASSYPYDNQETQYF.